The subject of this entry is one T cell receptor (beta chain). The data originate from a study of blood T cell repertoires in COVID-19. Study in general: Samples came from the United States, Italy and Spain, spanning acute and convalescent COVID-19. T cells, B-cell-depleted T cells, or PBMCs supplied cDNA or gDNA.

Germline V CDR1 and CDR2: LGHNA, YNFKEQ. J gave up 6 bases and V 2 bases, and 7 bases lay outside the gene matches. This CDR3 has 15 amino acids. Per the study methods: Estimation of nucleated cell counts was performed using reference gene primer amplification. Only in-frame clones appear in the TCRdb table, and some are missing; sequencing was by immunoSEQ multiplex PCR. The DNA was the basis for D and trimming; V, J and clone size are from that table. The sample includes around 130,000 clones, over 65% of them seen just once. Material for sequencing was peripheral blood. The source of this sequence is a man aged 60 to 69 with acute or convalescent COVID-19. The chain uses TRBV4-2 and TRBJ2-3, with 8 bases aligning to TRBD2. For the CDR3, the DNA is TGTGCCAGCAGCCAAATGGCGGGAGGAGGGGATACGCAGTATTTT. Its translation: CASSQMAGGGDTQYF.